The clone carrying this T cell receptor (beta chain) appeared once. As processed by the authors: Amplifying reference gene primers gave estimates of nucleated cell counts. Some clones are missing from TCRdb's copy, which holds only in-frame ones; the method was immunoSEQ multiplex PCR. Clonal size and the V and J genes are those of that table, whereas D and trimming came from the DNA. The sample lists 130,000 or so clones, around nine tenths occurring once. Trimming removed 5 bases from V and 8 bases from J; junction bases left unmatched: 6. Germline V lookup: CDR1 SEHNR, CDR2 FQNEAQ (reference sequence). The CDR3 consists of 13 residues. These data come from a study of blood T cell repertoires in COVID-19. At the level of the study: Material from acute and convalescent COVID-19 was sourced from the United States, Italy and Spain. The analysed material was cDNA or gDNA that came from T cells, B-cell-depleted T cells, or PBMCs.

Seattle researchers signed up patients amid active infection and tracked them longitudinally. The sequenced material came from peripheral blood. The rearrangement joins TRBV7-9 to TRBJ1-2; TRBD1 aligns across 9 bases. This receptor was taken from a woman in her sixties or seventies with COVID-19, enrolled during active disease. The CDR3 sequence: CASSRDRAEGYTF. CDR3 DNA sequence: TGTGCCAGCAGCCGGGACAGGGCGGAGGGCTACACCTTC. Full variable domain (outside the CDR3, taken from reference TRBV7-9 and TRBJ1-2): DTGVSQNPRHKITKRGQNVTFRCDPISEHNRLYWYRQTLGQGPEFLTYFQNEAQLEKSRLLSDRFSAERPKGSFSTLEIQRTEQGDSAMYLCASSRDRAEGYTFGSGTRLTVV.